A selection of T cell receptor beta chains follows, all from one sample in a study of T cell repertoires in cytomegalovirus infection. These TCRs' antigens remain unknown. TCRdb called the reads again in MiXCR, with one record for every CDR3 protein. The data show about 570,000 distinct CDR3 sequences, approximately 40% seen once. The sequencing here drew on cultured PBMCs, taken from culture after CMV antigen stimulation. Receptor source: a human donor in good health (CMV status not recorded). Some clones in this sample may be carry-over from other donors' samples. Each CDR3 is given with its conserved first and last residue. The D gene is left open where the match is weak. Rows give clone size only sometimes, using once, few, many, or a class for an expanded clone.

CDR3: CASSLQINALEIGYTF; DNA: TGTGCCAGCAGCTTGCAGATTAACGCCCTGGAGATTGGCTACACCTTC; V: TRBV5-8; size: .; J: TRBJ1-2; D: .
CDR3: CASSLGPAENTEAFF; DNA: TGCGCCAGCAGCTTGGGCCCAGCAGAAAACACTGAAGCTTTCTTT; V: TRBV5-1; size: .; J: TRBJ1-1; D: .
CDR3: CASSQGTGTTDTQYF; DNA: TGTGCCAGCAGTCAAGGGACAGGGACCACAGATACGCAGTATTTT; V: TRBV27; size: .; J: TRBJ2-3; D: TRBD1
CDR3: CASSLVSSNTEAFF; DNA: TGTGCCAGCAGCTTGGTTTCCTCGAACACTGAAGCTTTCTTT; V: TRBV5-6; size: few; J: TRBJ1-1; D: .
CDR3: CASLQGQEDTQYF; DNA: TGTGCCAGCTTACAGGGGCAGGAGGATACGCAGTATTTT; V: TRBV18; size: few; J: TRBJ2-3; D: TRBD1
CDR3: CASSQVPPGSYTF; DNA: TGCGCCAGCAGCCAAGTGCCTCCCGGTAGCTACACCTTC; V: TRBV4-1; size: .; J: TRBJ1-2; D: .
CDR3: CASSFAGREQYF; DNA: TGTGCCAGCAGCTTCGCGGGCAGGGAGCAGTACTTC; V: TRBV7-2; size: many; J: TRBJ2-7; D: .
CDR3: CASSGTRNIQYF; DNA: TGTGCCAGTAGCGGGACCCGAAACATTCAGTACTTC; V: TRBV11-2; size: few; J: TRBJ2-4; D: TRBD2
CDR3: CASSFRGQAYEQYF; DNA: TGTGCCAGCAGTTTTAGGGGACAGGCATACGAGCAGTACTTC; V: TRBV27; size: few; J: TRBJ2-7; D: TRBD1
CDR3: CSAREPTWNEQFF; DNA: TGCAGTGCTAGAGAGCCTACGTGGAATGAGCAGTTCTTC; V: TRBV20-1; size: .; J: TRBJ2-1; D: .
CDR3: CASSPGPHYSNQPQHF; DNA: TGTGCCAGCAGCCCGGGACCTCACTATAGCAATCAGCCCCAGCATTTT; V: TRBV6-1; size: few; J: TRBJ1-5; D: .
CDR3: CASSQAGQGVETQYF; DNA: TGTGCCAGCAGCCAAGCGGGACAGGGAGTAGAGACCCAGTACTTC; V: TRBV5-4; size: .; J: TRBJ2-5; D: TRBD1
CDR3: CASSFDSIGATGELFF; DNA: TGTGCCAGCAGTTTTGACAGTATAGGGGCGACCGGGGAGCTGTTTTTT; V: TRBV3-1; size: .; J: TRBJ2-2; D: .
CDR3: CASSPGHRGYEQYF; DNA: TGTGCCAGTAGTCCGGGACACCGGGGCTACGAGCAGTACTTC; V: TRBV19; size: .; J: TRBJ2-7; D: .
CDR3: CSARHSLTYEQYF; DNA: TGCAGTGCTAGACACTCTCTAACTTACGAGCAGTACTTC; V: TRBV20-1; size: .; J: TRBJ2-7; D: .
CDR3: CASSSGTGGLETQYF; DNA: TGTGCCAGCAGTTCCGGGACAGGGGGCCTTGAGACCCAGTACTTC; V: TRBV12-3/TRBV12-4; size: .; J: TRBJ2-5; D: TRBD1
CDR3: CASSSPQGTQETQYF; DNA: TGCGCCAGCAGCTCCCCCCAGGGCACCCAAGAGACCCAGTACTTC; V: TRBV5-1; size: .; J: TRBJ2-5; D: .
CDR3: CASSPSSGSTDTQYF; DNA: TGTGCCAGCAGTCCCTCTAGCGGAAGCACAGATACGCAGTATTTT; V: TRBV12-3/TRBV12-4; size: .; J: TRBJ2-3; D: TRBD2
CDR3: CSANPGGVGYTF; DNA: TGCAGCGCTAACCCGGGAGGGGTTGGCTACACCTTC; V: TRBV29-1; size: .; J: TRBJ1-2; D: .
CDR3: CASLRALSETRSEAFF; DNA: TGTGCCAGCCTCCGGGCCTTATCAGAGACTAGGTCGGAAGCTTTCTTT; V: TRBV2; size: .; J: TRBJ1-1; D: .
CDR3: CSARDTRQASQPQHF; DNA: TGCAGTGCTAGAGACACCCGACAGGCCTCTCAGCCCCAGCATTTT; V: TRBV20-1; size: .; J: TRBJ1-5; D: .
CDR3: CASSHSGTGPQHF; DNA: TGTGCCAGCAGCCATTCCGGGACAGGGCCCCAGCATTTT; V: TRBV3-1; size: .; J: TRBJ1-5; D: TRBD1
CDR3: CASSYSGGHQETQYF; DNA: TGTGCCAGCAGCTATAGCGGGGGTCACCAAGAGACCCAGTACTTC; V: TRBV7-2; size: few; J: TRBJ2-5; D: TRBD2
CDR3: CSARGTGPNTGELFF; DNA: TGCAGTGCTAGAGGAACAGGGCCGAACACCGGGGAGCTGTTTTTT; V: TRBV20-1; size: .; J: TRBJ2-2; D: .
CDR3: CASSPRIGRRTANYGYTF; DNA: TGTGCCAGCTCACCACGTATCGGGCGCAGGACGGCTAACTATGGCTACACCTTC; V: TRBV18; size: .; J: TRBJ1-2; D: .
CDR3: CASRGVKNIQYF; DNA: TGTGCCAGCAGGGGCGTAAAAAACATTCAGTACTTC; V: TRBV2; size: .; J: TRBJ2-4; D: .
CDR3: CSGEGWARTDTQYF; DNA: TGCAGCGGAGAGGGCTGGGCCCGGACAGATACGCAGTATTTT; V: TRBV29-1; size: few; J: TRBJ2-3; D: .
CDR3: CASSSYGGSGSTGELFF; DNA: TGTGCCAGCAGCTCATACGGGGGTAGCGGGAGCACCGGGGAGCTGTTTTTT; V: TRBV3-1; size: .; J: TRBJ2-2; D: TRBD2
CDR3: CATSRSGAGGINEQFF; DNA: TGTGCCACCAGCAGAAGTGGAGCGGGGGGGATAAATGAGCAGTTCTTC; V: TRBV15; size: .; J: TRBJ2-1; D: TRBD2
CDR3: CASSPLGGASTEAFF; DNA: TGCGCCAGCAGCCCCCTCGGAGGGGCGAGCACTGAAGCTTTCTTT; V: TRBV4-1; size: .; J: TRBJ1-1; D: .
CDR3: CASRAGGGRNQPQHF; DNA: TGCGCCAGCAGGGCAGGGGGGGGGAGGAATCAGCCCCAGCATTTT; V: TRBV10-2; size: .; J: TRBJ1-5; D: TRBD1
CDR3: CASSLGTGVNTEAFF; DNA: TGTGCCAGCAGTTTAGGGACAGGGGTGAACACTGAAGCTTTCTTT; V: TRBV28; size: .; J: TRBJ1-1; D: TRBD1
CDR3: CASSLVLEQFF; DNA: TGTGCCAGCAGCCTGGTTCTTGAGCAGTTCTTC; V: TRBV7-2; size: few; J: TRBJ2-1; D: .
CDR3: CASSLDGTSGSWWYF; DNA: TGTGCCAGCAGCTTAGACGGGACTAGCGGGAGTTGGTGGTACTTC; V: TRBV7-2; size: many; J: TRBJ2-7; D: TRBD2
CDR3: CASSLVQGGLAYYEQYF; DNA: TGTGCCAGCAGCTTAGTCCAGGGTGGACTAGCGTACTACGAGCAGTACTTC; V: TRBV7-9; size: few; J: TRBJ2-7; D: TRBD2
CDR3: CASSRLNQGSKNTEAFF; DNA: TGTGCCAGCAGCCGACTAAATCAGGGCTCGAAGAACACTGAAGCTTTCTTT; V: TRBV6-1; size: .; J: TRBJ1-1; D: .
CDR3: CASSQDASAAGPGELFF; DNA: TGTGCCAGCAGCCAAGATGCATCCGCGGCAGGACCCGGGGAGCTGTTTTTT; V: TRBV4-2; size: .; J: TRBJ2-2; D: .
CDR3: CATARDKQETQYF; DNA: TGCGCCACCGCCCGGGACAAGCAAGAGACCCAGTACTTC; V: TRBV5-1; size: .; J: TRBJ2-5; D: .
CDR3: CASSLGQGAYNSPLHF; DNA: TGTGCCAGCAGTTTAGGGCAGGGGGCCTATAATTCACCCCTCCACTTT; V: TRBV28; size: .; J: TRBJ1-6; D: TRBD1
CDR3: CASSSPGTTPYEQYF; DNA: TGTGCCAGCAGTTCCCCCGGGACCACACCCTACGAGCAGTACTTC; V: TRBV28; size: .; J: TRBJ2-7; D: .
CDR3: CASKIPSSYNEQFF; DNA: TGTGCCAGCAAAATACCCAGCTCCTACAATGAGCAGTTCTTC; V: TRBV6-6; size: .; J: TRBJ2-1; D: .
CDR3: CASSLIDSSNQPQHF; DNA: TGTGCCAGCAGTCTCATAGACAGCTCCAATCAGCCCCAGCATTTT; V: TRBV6-2/TRBV6-3; size: .; J: TRBJ1-5; D: .
CDR3: CASSKDRVGEKLFF; DNA: TGTGCCAGCAGCAAGGACAGGGTGGGTGAAAAACTGTTTTTT; V: TRBV7-2; size: .; J: TRBJ1-4; D: TRBD1
CDR3: CASSPGTGETEAFF; DNA: TGTGCCAGCTCACCAGGGACAGGGGAGACTGAAGCTTTCTTT; V: TRBV18; size: few; J: TRBJ1-1; D: TRBD1
CDR3: CSVSPAGTASYEQYF; DNA: TGCAGCGTTTCCCCAGCCGGGACAGCCTCCTACGAGCAGTACTTC; V: TRBV29-1; size: .; J: TRBJ2-7; D: TRBD1
CDR3: CASIFGTGSNEQFF; DNA: TGTGCCAGCATTTTTGGAACAGGGAGTAATGAGCAGTTCTTC; V: TRBV12-3/TRBV12-4; size: .; J: TRBJ2-1; D: .
CDR3: CASSELGTPLTGELFF; DNA: TGTGCCAGCAGTGAATTAGGGACACCACTCACCGGGGAGCTGTTTTTT; V: TRBV6-1; size: .; J: TRBJ2-2; D: .